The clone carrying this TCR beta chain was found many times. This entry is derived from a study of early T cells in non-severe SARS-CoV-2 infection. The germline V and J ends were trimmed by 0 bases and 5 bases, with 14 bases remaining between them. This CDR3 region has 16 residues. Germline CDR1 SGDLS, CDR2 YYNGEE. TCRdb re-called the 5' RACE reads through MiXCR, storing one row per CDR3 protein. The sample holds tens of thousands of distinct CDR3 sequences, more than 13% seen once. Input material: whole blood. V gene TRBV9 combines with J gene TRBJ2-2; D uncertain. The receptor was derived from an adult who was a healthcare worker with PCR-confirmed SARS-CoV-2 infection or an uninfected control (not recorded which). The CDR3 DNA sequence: TGTGCCAGCAGCGTAGTCGGCCCCATGAGGACCGGGGAGCTGTTTTTT. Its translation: CASSVVGPMRTGELFF.